The rows below give T cell receptor beta chains drawn from one sample of a study of identical twins. A single record per CDR3 protein comes from TCRdb applying MiXCR to the 5' RACE reads. The data contain roughly 570,000 distinct CDR3 sequences, 9.6% of them seen just once; the ten biggest clones take up roughly 3.2%. The same data also went into a second study, on yellow fever vaccine responses in identical twins.

Sequencing used PBMCs. These TCRs come from a woman under 30 in good health. The CDR3 runs from the conserved cysteine through the conserved F or W. The D gene is left open where the match is weak. Not every row has a clone size; where given, it reads once, few, many or a size class.

clone_size	v_call	cdr3_length	j_call	d_call	cdr3_aa	cdr3_nt
NA	TRBV28	16	TRBJ1-1	NA	CASSLEWSSMNTEAFF	TGTGCCAGCAGTTTAGAATGGAGTTCCATGAACACTGAAGCTTTCTTT
many	TRBV5-1	14	TRBJ2-5	TRBD2	CASSLAGLVETQYF	TGCGCCAGCAGCTTGGCAGGACTAGTGGAGACCCAGTACTTC
many	TRBV19	11	TRBJ1-1	NA	CASSLWTEAFF	TGTGCCAGTAGTTTGTGGACAGAAGCTTTCTTT
NA	TRBV20-1	15	TRBJ2-4	NA	CSARDSRGGENIQYF	TGCAGTGCTAGAGATAGTAGGGGAGGCGAAAACATTCAGTACTTC
many	TRBV7-9	17	TRBJ1-5	NA	CASSPSGARNSNQPQHF	TGTGCCAGCAGCCCTTCGGGGGCACGAAATAGCAATCAGCCCCAGCATTTT
NA	TRBV11-1	20	TRBJ2-7	TRBD2	CASRTQGTSGSRGIPYEQYF	TGTGCCAGCAGAACTCAAGGGACTAGCGGGAGTCGGGGGATACCCTACGAGCAGTACTTC
many	TRBV20-1	14	TRBJ2-1	TRBD1	CSAPWGQGLNEQFF	TGCAGTGCCCCTTGGGGACAGGGCCTCAATGAGCAGTTCTTC
NA	TRBV29-1	15	TRBJ2-1	NA	CSVEFTGVSYNEQIF	TGCAGCGTTGAGTTCACGGGAGTGTCCTACAATGAGCAGATCTTC
few	TRBV5-1	14	TRBJ2-7	NA	CASSLDTGEYEQYF	TGCGCCAGCAGCTTGGATACAGGCGAGTACGAGCAGTACTTC
NA	TRBV5-1	17	TRBJ2-1	TRBD2	CASSSLGSGIPYNEQFF	TGCGCCAGCAGCTCCCTGGGTAGCGGGATCCCTTACAATGAGCAGTTCTTC
NA	TRBV7-6	14	TRBJ1-1	NA	CASSLGERGTEAFF	TGTGCCAGCAGCTTAGGTGAAAGGGGGACTGAAGCTTTCTTT
NA	TRBV11-2	18	TRBJ2-3	NA	CASSLDLTPKGSTDTQYF	TGTGCCAGCAGCTTAGATCTGACACCGAAGGGTAGCACAGATACGCAGTATTTT
few	TRBV7-9	16	TRBJ2-1	TRBD2	CASSPNKLAGYFEQFF	TGTGCCAGCAGCCCGAACAAACTAGCGGGATATTTTGAGCAGTTCTTC
NA	TRBV18	17	TRBJ2-7	TRBD1	CASSPTLRQGGSYEQYF	TGTGCCAGCTCACCCACCCTCCGACAGGGTGGGTCCTACGAGCAGTACTTC
many	TRBV18	18	TRBJ1-3	NA	CASSPPKIGFPDGNTIYF	TGTGCCAGCTCACCACCGAAAATTGGCTTCCCTGATGGAAACACCATATATTTT
NA	TRBV2	14	TRBJ2-1	NA	CASSGFEDYNEQFF	TGTGCCAGCAGTGGGTTCGAGGACTACAATGAGCAGTTCTTC
NA	TRBV7-9	16	TRBJ2-7	NA	CASSLSRVGPGYEQYF	TGTGCCAGCAGCCTTTCCAGAGTCGGACCAGGCTACGAGCAGTACTTC
many	TRBV20-1	14	TRBJ2-1	NA	CSARIGGYYNEQFF	TGCAGTGCTAGGATAGGCGGCTACTACAATGAGCAGTTCTTC
many	TRBV2	17	TRBJ2-7	TRBD2	CASSQRTSGVEDYEQYF	TGTGCCAGCAGTCAAAGGACTAGCGGGGTAGAGGACTACGAGCAGTACTTC
many	TRBV4-3	16	TRBJ2-2	NA	CASSQVRGAALGELFF	TGCGCCAGCAGCCAAGTACGAGGAGCGGCTCTAGGGGAGCTGTTTTTT